The present T cell receptor (beta chain) was sequenced within a study of shared clonotypes between healthy human individuals. General study findings and limits: Relative to memory subsets, naive subsets generally showed larger estimated richness.

As concerns this clone: Its antigen remains unidentified.

Data came from immunoSEQ multiplex PCR; TCRdb stores just in-frame clones and leaves some out. There are approximately 2.5 million clones in the sample; under 95% occur only once, and 0.36% lies in the top ten. The CDR3 runs 15 residues. CDR1 is LNHNV and CDR2 is YYDKDF in the germline V gene (reference sequence). V shed 8 bases and J 15 bases; nucleotides not matched to a gene: 22. The chain employs TRBV15 and TRBJ2-1; 7 bases agree with TRBD2. The receptor comes from a man aged 18 to 30 in good health. Some clones in this sample may be carry-over from other donors' samples. The source material was naive CD4+ T cells from PBMCs. Subset meaning: CD45RA+ positively selected. CDR3 bases: TGTGCCACCCGCCCCCCATGGGCGGGAGACGGGGAAAGGTTCTTC. This encodes CATRPPWAGDGERFF.